This TCR beta chain was obtained from a study of blood T cell repertoires in COVID-19. The data were produced by immunoSEQ multiplex PCR, yet TCRdb's version contains in-frame clones alone and is incomplete. The table records 80,000 to 95,000 clones, roughly 85% of them present only once. V lost 4 bases, J lost 0 bases, and 12 bases lay in between. The CDR3 sequence is 15 residues long. The germline V gene has CDR1 SGHNT and CDR2 YYREEE (reference sequence). Material: peripheral blood. V gene TRBV5-4 combines with J gene TRBJ2-3; possible D gene TRBD1, 6 bases. This TCR was recovered from a man older than 75 with acute or convalescent COVID-19. The CDR3: CASSVDRASTDTQYF. In DNA, the CDR3 is TGTGCCAGCAGCGTGGACAGAGCAAGCACAGATACGCAGTATTTT.